This T cell receptor beta chain originates from a study of PD-1 blockade in mismatch repair-deficient tumors. The CDR3 length is 14 residues. With V trimmed by 2 bases and J by 7 bases, 9 bases remained unmatched. Germline loops: CDR1 SGDLS, CDR2 YYNGEE. Generated by immunoSEQ multiplex PCR, the TCRdb table keeps only in-frame clones and is missing some. The repertoire includes around 40,000 clones, around four fifths of them detected once, and 1.1% sits in the top ten. V is TRBV9 and J is TRBJ2-7; TRBD2 aligns across 7 bases. The source of this sequence is an adult with mismatch repair-deficient cancer. Sequencing used PBMCs, obtained about 40 weeks after starting pembrolizumab. CDR3 sequence reads: CASSVSPGRGEQYF. CDR3 DNA: TGTGCCAGCAGCGTTAGTCCAGGGAGGGGAGAGCAGTACTTC.